This entry lists 21 T cell receptor beta chains sequenced from one sample in a study of radiation and T cells in renal cell carcinoma. Indicated time point: blood 2 weeks post-SBRT. Treatment reported: 15 Gy SBRT to primary tumor, nephrectomy 4 weeks later. The repertoire was sequenced with immunoSEQ multiplex PCR; TCRdb's copy has only in-frame clones and lacks some. The sample contains 150,000 to 160,000 clones, roughly 90% of which appear only once. Sequencing used blood, obtained from a patient whose treatment included radiotherapy and nephrectomy. Receptors originate from a woman in her forties or fifties with renal cell carcinoma.

This chain connects TRBV7-2 to TRBJ2-5, with TRBD2 matching 10 bases. Trimming at V came to 0 bases and at J to 7 bases, leaving 5 bases not matched to a gene. Per the germline V gene, CDR1 is SGHTA and CDR2 is FQGNSA. This CDR3 contains 15 residues. CDR3 residues: CASSLALAGRGTQYF. CDR3 sequence (DNA): TGTGCCAGCAGCTTAGCACTAGCGGGACGAGGGACCCAGTACTTC.

In nucleotides, the CDR3 is TGTGCCAGCAGTACGACGTCCAGGGGGAACTATGGCTACACCTTC. The encoded protein is CASSTTSRGNYGYTF. V is TRBV6-6 and J is TRBJ1-2; TRBD1 matches at 7 bases. The CDR3 is 15 amino acids. Germline CDR1 is MNHNY and CDR2 is SVGAGI (reference sequence). V lost 5 bases and J lost 2; bases outside the gene matches: 8.

This clone was counted a single time. The rearrangement joins TRBV19 to TRBJ2-7; TRBD2 matches at 8 bases. The CDR3 extends over 14 amino acids. The V gene's germline CDR1 is LNHDA and CDR2 SQIVND (reference sequence). Trimming took 4 bases from V and 5 from J; bases not matched to a gene: 7. The CDR3 loop reads CASSTREGWDEQYF. As DNA, the CDR3 is TGTGCCAGTAGTACCCGGGAGGGTTGGGACGAGCAGTACTTC.

The rearrangement links TRBV18 to TRBJ1-1, with D uncertain. The CDR3 spans 14 residues. The germline V gene encodes CDR1 KGHSH and CDR2 LQKENI. The V end was cut by 5 bases, the J end by 1 base, with 11 bases between. The CDR3 here is CASSRDSGNTEAFF. DNA of the CDR3: TGTGCCAGCTCAAGAGATTCAGGGAACACTGAAGCTTTCTTT. The full variable domain, rest sourced from reference TRBV18 and TRBJ1-1, is NAGVMQNPRHLVRRRGQEARLRCSPMKGHSHVYWYRQLPEEGLKFMVYLQKENIIDESGMPKERFSAEFPKEGPSILRIQQVVRGDSAAYFCASSRDSGNTEAFFGQGTRLTVV.

The gene calls are TRBV10-3 and TRBJ1-4; no firm D call. Germline CDR1 and CDR2: ENHRY and SYGVKD. The V and J ends lost 0 bases and 8 bases respectively, with 7 bases between them. The CDR3 runs to 13 residues. The CDR3 protein is CAISESAEEKLFF. The CDR3 bases are TGTGCCATCAGTGAGTCAGCGGAGGAAAAACTGTTTTTT.

A remark on this clone: One end of the junction varies from germline; a read error may be responsible. The J gene is TRBJ2-5, the V gene TRBV7-7, with D possibly TRBD2 on 6 matching bases. The CDR3 length is 14 residues. Germline CDR1 SSHAT, CDR2 FNYEAQ (reference sequence). The CDR3 region has the DNA TGTGCTAGCAGCCCTACGGGACTCCAAGAGACCCAGTACTTC. Amino acid sequence: CASSPTGLQETQYF.

The V gene is TRBV5-4, the J gene TRBJ1-1; tentative D call: TRBD1 (5 bases). Germline CDR1 SGHNT, CDR2 YYREEE (reference sequence). Trimming stripped 4 bases from V and 0 bases from J, with 10 bases between. CDR3 size: 14 residues. The CDR3: CASSTGQVNTEAFF. CDR3 DNA: TGTGCCAGCAGCACAGGACAAGTGAACACTGAAGCTTTCTTT.

The gene calls are TRBV2 and TRBJ1-4; D is undetermined. The V end was cut by 2 bases, the J end by 2 bases, with 9 bases between. The CDR3 has 15 residues. Germline-derived CDR1 and CDR2 are SNHLY and FYNNEI. This CDR3 reads CASSETDFTNEKLFF. Here the CDR3 DNA reads TGTGCCAGCAGTGAAACGGACTTCACTAATGAAAAACTGTTTTTT.

The chain carries TRBV4-2 and TRBJ1-4, with 7 positions matching TRBD1. The CDR3 has 16 residues. Germline loops: CDR1 LGHNA, CDR2 YNFKEQ. Trimming cost V 2 bases and J 5 bases; bases outside gene matches: 8. The CDR3 DNA follows: TGTGCCAGCAGCCAAATGCCCGGACAGGAGAATGAAAAACTGTTTTTT. Its translation is CASSQMPGQENEKLFF.

The chain uses TRBV2 and TRBJ2-5, with unresolved D. CDR1 is SNHLY and CDR2 is FYNNEI in the germline V gene. CDR3 length: 14 residues. Trimming left V 0 bases short and J 2 bases short, with 7 bases between. CDR3: CASSEARLQETQYF. Written as DNA, the CDR3 is TGTGCCAGCAGTGAAGCTAGGCTACAAGAGACCCAGTACTTC.

The chain links TRBV6-6 to TRBJ1-2; 10 positions agree with TRBD1. V was pared by 6 bases and J by 2 bases, with 6 bases of the junction left unmatched. This CDR3 is built from 15 residues. Germline assignment: CDR1 MNHNY and CDR2 SVGAGI (reference sequence). The CDR3 coding sequence is TGTGCCAGCAGCAGACAGGGGGCGGAGAACTATGGCTACACCTTC. Protein: CASSRQGAENYGYTF.

This clone appeared many times. The chain uses TRBV7-9 and TRBJ1-4, with unresolved D. Looked up from germline, CDR1 is SEHNR and CDR2 is FQNEAQ (reference sequence). V gave up 8 bases and J gave up 3 bases, with 16 bases separating them. CDR3 length equals 15 residues. The CDR3 here is CASQSREPANEKLFF. Written as DNA, the CDR3 is TGTGCCAGCCAGAGTAGGGAACCGGCTAATGAAAAACTGTTTTTT.

This chain uses TRBV6-5 with TRBJ2-1; tentatively, D is TRBD2 (6 bases). The CDR3 contains 15 residues. The germline CDR1 and CDR2 sequences are MNHEY and SVGAGI. V lost 2 bases, J lost 10 bases, and 18 bases lay in between. CDR3 bases: TGTGCCAGCAGTTACGGGGACTGGCGTTCGGTAGAGCAGTTCTTC. It encodes CASSYGDWRSVEQFF.

This rearrangement joins TRBV19 to TRBJ2-7, with D unresolved. V was shortened by 3 bases and J by 5 bases, with 20 bases between the two germline ends. The CDR3 is made up of 16 amino acids. Germline CDR1 is LNHDA and CDR2 is SQIVND (reference sequence). The CDR3 bases are TGTGCCAGTAGTATTGGTTCACAGTCGAAGGGCCACGAGCAGTACTTC. Translated: CASSIGSQSKGHEQYF.

This clone has just a few counts. This chain uses TRBV15 with TRBJ1-5, with D unresolved. Germline V lookup: CDR1 LNHNV, CDR2 YYDKDF (reference sequence). CDR3 length: 13 amino acids. V was pared by 5 bases and J by 4 bases, with 9 bases between. Here the CDR3 reads CATSPDRNQPQHF. CDR3 in DNA: TGTGCCACCAGCCCGGACCGAAATCAGCCCCAGCATTTT.

The chain links TRBV18 to TRBJ1-6, with TRBD1 identical over 7 bases. With V trimmed by 1 base and J by 7 bases, 4 bases remained unmatched. This CDR3 is 15 amino acids long. CDR1 KGHSH and CDR2 LQKENI come from the germline V gene. CDR3 DNA: TGTGCCAGCTCACCACGACAGGGAATGAATTCACCCCTCCACTTT. Residues: CASSPRQGMNSPLHF. Full variable domain (rest looked up from reference TRBV18 and TRBJ1-6): NAGVMQNPRHLVRRRGQEARLRCSPMKGHSHVYWYRQLPEEGLKFMVYLQKENIIDESGMPKERFSAEFPKEGPSILRIQQVVRGDSAAYFCASSPRQGMNSPLHFGNGTRLTVT.

The chain links TRBV18 to TRBJ1-1; no reliable D call. The CDR3 has 13 residues. V was shortened by 3 bases and J by 5 bases, with 10 bases between the two germline ends. Germline-derived CDR1 and CDR2 are KGHSH and LQKENI. The CDR3 nucleotides read TGTGCCAGCTCACCGGACTTGGAGACTGAAGCTTTCTTT. Its translation: CASSPDLETEAFF. The entire variable domain, with the rest obtained from reference TRBV18 and TRBJ1-1, is as follows: NAGVMQNPRHLVRRRGQEARLRCSPMKGHSHVYWYRQLPEEGLKFMVYLQKENIIDESGMPKERFSAEFPKEGPSILRIQQVVRGDSAAYFCASSPDLETEAFFGQGTRLTVV.

This clone was detected a few times. The chain employs TRBV19 and TRBJ2-2; D unresolved. This CDR3 is built from 13 residues. CDR1 is LNHDA and CDR2 is SQIVND in the germline V gene (reference sequence). Trimming stripped 3 bases from V and 4 bases from J, with 6 bases between. The CDR3 reads CASSIQSTGELFF. CDR3 DNA: TGTGCCAGTAGTATTCAGAGCACCGGGGAGCTGTTTTTT.

The chain combines TRBV5-6 with TRBJ2-5; no clear D. The CDR3 loop spans 12 amino acids. Trimming left V 0 bases short and J 5 bases short, with 5 bases between. Germline V CDR1 and CDR2: SGHDT, YYEEEE. For the CDR3, the DNA is TGTGCCAGCAGCTTGGCCTGGGAGACCCAGTACTTC. It translates to CASSLAWETQYF. Full variable domain (rest looked up from reference TRBV5-6 and TRBJ2-5): DAGVTQSPTHLIKTRGQQVTLRCSPKSGHDTVSWYQQALGQGPQFIFQYYEEEERQRGNFPDRFSGHQFPNYSSELNVNALLLGDSALYLCASSLAWETQYFGPGTRLLVL.

The chain recombines TRBV9 with TRBJ1-3, with D possibly matching TRBD1 (5 bases). The CDR3 spans 15 residues. V lost 2 bases, J lost 0 bases, and 9 bases lay in between. Germline CDR1 reads SGDLS; CDR2 reads YYNGEE. CDR3 in amino acids: CASSVDRFSGNTIYF. CDR3 sequence (DNA): TGTGCCAGCAGCGTTGACAGATTCTCTGGAAACACCATATATTTT.

This clone showed up just once. V usage is TRBV14 and J usage is TRBJ1-3; D is unclear. Trimming removed 4 bases from V and 2 bases from J, with 12 bases in between. The CDR3 has 15 residues. Germline-derived CDR1 and CDR2 are SGHDN and FVKESK. CDR3 DNA sequence: TGTGCCAGCAGCCCCAGGAGAAACACTGGAAACACCATATATTTT. Amino acids: CASSPRRNTGNTIYF. Full variable domain (missing parts from reference TRBV14 and TRBJ1-3): EAGVTQFPSHSVIEKGQTVTLRCDPISGHDNLYWYRRVMGKEIKFLLHFVKESKQDESGMPNNRFLAERTGGTYSTLKVQPAELEDSGVYFCASSPRRNTGNTIYFGEGSWLTVV.